These 23 T cell receptor beta chains were all obtained from the same sample, sequenced in a study of control samples from healthy donors and cancer patients. Only in-frame clones appear in the TCRdb table, and some are missing; sequencing was by immunoSEQ multiplex PCR. The sample holds about 170,000 clones; 85% to 95% are singletons and the top ten take roughly 4%. Sample: blood. Receptor source: a woman in her fifties or sixties in good health.

The chain uses TRBV5-6 and TRBJ1-2; 10 nucleotides align to TRBD1. This CDR3 has 15 residues. V lost 4 bases and J lost 4; bases outside the gene matches: 7. CDR1 and CDR2 (germline): SGHDT, YYEEEE. CDR3 in amino acids: CASSTRDRGSYGYTF. DNA for the CDR3: TGTGCCAGCAGCACGCGGGACAGGGGTTCCTATGGCTACACCTTC.

This clone is a singleton in its sample. This sequence joins TRBV19 and TRBJ1-5; 7 nucleotides align to TRBD1. This CDR3 has 16 amino acids. The J segment lost 4 bases and the V segment lost 5 bases, leaving 11 bases of the junction unmatched. Germline V gene data show CDR1 as LNHDA and CDR2 as SQIVND (reference sequence). CDR3 amino acids: CASSENRGTPNQPQHF. The CDR3 region has the DNA TGTGCCAGTAGTGAAAACAGGGGCACCCCAAATCAGCCCCAGCATTTT.

The chain links TRBV4-1 to TRBJ2-3; D unclear. Deletions cut 1 base from V and 2 bases from J, with 10 bases between. The germline CDR1 and CDR2 sequences are MGHRA and YSYEKL. The CDR3 length is 15 residues. The DNA for the CDR3 is TGCGCCAGCAGCCAAGGAAGATCTCCCACAGATACGCAGTATTTT. Translating it yields CASSQGRSPTDTQYF.

This chain connects TRBV7-8 to TRBJ2-7; TRBD2 aligns across 8 bases. The trim removed 1 base at V and 0 bases at J, leaving 8 bases unmatched. This CDR3 contains 17 residues. Germline CDR1 SGHVS, CDR2 FQNEAQ. This chain's CDR3 is CASSLGWAGGSSYEQYF. CDR3 DNA sequence: TGTGCCAGCAGCTTAGGCTGGGCGGGGGGCAGCTCCTACGAGCAGTACTTC.

The rearrangement joins TRBV7-9 to TRBJ1-4; D gene unclear. Trimming shortened V by 1 base and J by 1 base, and 10 bases separated the two germline ends. The CDR3 runs 16 residues. The germline V gene has CDR1 SEHNR and CDR2 FQNEAQ (reference sequence). CDR3 protein: CASSLVSGRTNEKLFF. The CDR3 DNA reads as TGTGCCAGCAGCTTAGTATCGGGAAGAACTAATGAAAAACTGTTTTTT.

The chain employs TRBV7-6 and TRBJ2-1, with D perhaps matching TRBD1 or TRBD2 (6 bases each). The V gene's germline CDR1 is SGHVS and CDR2 FNYEAQ. This CDR3 contains 17 residues. The V end lost 1 base, the J end lost 2 bases, and 15 bases lay between the germline ends. The CDR3 DNA sequence: TGTGCCAGCAGCTTAGGCTTTAGGAGGGGGGCCTACAATGAGCAGTTCTTC. It specifies CASSLGFRRGAYNEQFF. Drawing the rest from reference TRBV7-6 and TRBJ2-1, the complete variable domain is GAGVSQSPRYKVTKRGQDVALRCDPISGHVSLYWYRQALGQGPEFLTYFNYEAQQDKSGLPNDRFSAERPEGSISTLTIQRTEQRDSAMYRCASSLGFRRGAYNEQFFGPGTRLTVL.

This clone came up once. The V and J genes are TRBV5-1 and TRBJ2-5; D is perhaps TRBD1 or TRBD2 (5 bases each). Germline-derived CDR1 and CDR2 are SGHRS and YFSETQ. Trimming took off 0 bases at V and 3 bases at J, with 18 bases between the two ends. The CDR3 is made up of 17 amino acids. DNA for the CDR3: TGCGCCAGCAGCTTGGGGGTTCTCCGGGGCGCAGAAGAGACCCAGTACTTC. Its protein product is CASSLGVLRGAEETQYF.

This sequence joins TRBV11-2 and TRBJ1-1; unclear D gene. CDR3 size: 12 residues. Germline-derived CDR1 and CDR2 are SGHAT and FQNNGV. The V end lost 1 base, the J end lost 6 bases, and 6 bases lay between the germline ends. CDR3 amino acids: CASSLGGPEAFF. CDR3 bases: TGTGCCAGCAGCTTAGGGGGTCCTGAAGCTTTCTTT.

In its sample, this clone was seen once. The chain carries TRBV10-1 and TRBJ1-4; D remains unclear. Germline assignment: CDR1 WNHNN and CDR2 SYGVQD (reference sequence). This CDR3 region has 13 residues. V was cut by 0 bases and J by 10 bases, with 9 bases left in between. The DNA for the CDR3 is TGCGCCAGCAGTGAGTCGATTGATGGAAAACTGTTTTTT. Translation: CASSESIDGKLFF.

This chain links TRBV6-6 with TRBJ2-3; D not resolved. CDR1 is MNHNY, CDR2 SVGAGI, per germline (reference sequence). This CDR3 has 12 amino acids. The V end was cut by 6 bases, the J end by 3 bases, with 7 bases between. The CDR3 nucleotides read TGTGCCAGCAGGACTGATACAGATACGCAGTATTTT. Protein product: CASRTDTDTQYF.

The chain is built from TRBV7-2 and TRBJ1-2; a possible D gene is TRBD1 (6 bases). The CDR3 is 14 amino acids. Trimming left V 4 bases short and J 0 bases short, with 9 bases between. Germline loops: CDR1 SGHTA, CDR2 FQGNSA. In DNA, the CDR3 is TGTGCCAGCAGCTCGACAGGAGCTAACTATGGCTACACCTTC. Residues: CASSSTGANYGYTF.

The chain carries TRBV7-9 and TRBJ1-6; D not resolved. Germline V gene lookup returns CDR1 SEHNR and CDR2 FQNEAQ (reference sequence). The CDR3 spans 12 residues. Trimming stripped 3 bases from V and 8 bases from J, with 5 bases between. The CDR3 reads CASSFSDSPLHF. CDR3 sequence (DNA): TGTGCCAGCAGCTTCTCCGATTCACCCCTCCACTTT. The variable domain in full, completed from reference TRBV7-9 and TRBJ1-6, reads DTGVSQNPRHKITKRGQNVTFRCDPISEHNRLYWYRQTLGQGPEFLTYFQNEAQLEKSRLLSDRFSAERPKGSFSTLEIQRTEQGDSAMYLCASSFSDSPLHFGNGTRLTVT.

V usage is TRBV27 and J usage is TRBJ2-1; D is perhaps TRBD2 (7 bases). CDR1 is MNHEY and CDR2 is SMNVEV in the germline V gene (reference sequence). V was cut by 2 bases and J by 3 bases, with 20 bases left in between. This CDR3 contains 18 residues. CDR3 DNA sequence: TGTGCCAGCAGTTTAAGGGGGGAGGGGCGGGGGCACTACAATGAGCAGTTCTTC. Translated: CASSLRGEGRGHYNEQFF.

This chain uses TRBV7-9 with TRBJ1-2; D perhaps matches TRBD1 (5 bases). The ends were cut back, 1 base at V and 13 bases at J, with 16 bases in the middle. CDR3 length: 13 amino acids. CDR1 is SEHNR, CDR2 FQNEAQ, per germline (reference sequence). The DNA for the CDR3 is TGTGCCAGCAGCTTAGAAAGCGTCAGGGTGTTCACCTTC. Its protein product is CASSLESVRVFTF.

The rearrangement joins TRBV30 to TRBJ2-3; weak D call: TRBD2 (5 bases). This CDR3 is built from 12 residues. V gave up 3 bases and J gave up 6 bases, with 10 bases separating them. Germline CDR1 reads GTSNPN; CDR2 reads SVGIG (reference sequence). The CDR3 nucleotides read TGTGCCTGGAGCCGGGAATTGGATACGCAGTATTTT. This sequence encodes CAWSRELDTQYF.

The chain carries TRBV28 and TRBJ1-5; maybe TRBD1 (5 bases). From germline, CDR1 is MDHEN and CDR2 SYDVKM. The CDR3 totals 15 residues. V was cut by 4 bases and J by 1 base, with 11 bases left in between. CDR3 nucleotides: TGTGCCAGCAGTTACGGGACCGCAAGCAATCAGCCCCAGCATTTT. Amino acids: CASSYGTASNQPQHF.

The chain has TRBV5-1 and TRBJ2-5, with D tentatively TRBD1 (6 bases). CDR1 and CDR2 (germline): SGHRS, YFSETQ. The CDR3 runs 17 residues. The V end was cut by 5 bases, the J end by 0 bases, with 20 bases between. The CDR3 DNA is TGCGCCAGCAGTCCTTCTGCTTATACAGGGAACCAAGAGACCCAGTACTTC. Amino acids: CASSPSAYTGNQETQYF.

V and J are TRBV3-1 (or the pseudogene TRBV3-2) and TRBJ1-1; D call uncertain. The CDR3 runs to 14 residues. V lost 4 bases, J lost 0 bases, and 9 bases lay in between. Germline V CDR1 and CDR2: LGHDT, YNNKEL (reference sequence). The CDR3 loop is CASSPSAVNTEAFF. CDR3 in DNA: TGTGCCAGCAGCCCAAGCGCAGTGAACACTGAAGCTTTCTTT.

The chain combines TRBV2 with TRBJ2-1; 12 bases match TRBD1. The CDR3 extends over 16 amino acids. The V gene's germline CDR1 is SNHLY and CDR2 FYNNEI. J gave up 7 bases and V 7 bases, and 11 bases lay outside the gene matches. CDR3 nucleotide sequence: TGTGCCAGCACCGAAGGGACAGGGGGCAATAGGAATGAGCAGTTCTTC. Protein product: CASTEGTGGNRNEQFF.

V and J are TRBV7-3 and TRBJ2-1; D is unclear. The V and J ends lost 1 base and 0 bases respectively, with 7 bases between them. Germline CDR1 reads SGHTA; CDR2 reads FQGTGA. The CDR3 length is 15 residues. The CDR3 region is CASSLSLNSYNEQFF. The DNA of the CDR3 is TGTGCCAGCAGCTTAAGCCTGAACTCCTACAATGAGCAGTTCTTC.

The chain has TRBV19 and TRBJ2-7, with 7 bases aligning to TRBD2. The J segment lost 3 bases and the V segment lost 5 bases, leaving 13 bases of the junction unmatched. The length of the CDR3 is 16 residues. Germline V lookup: CDR1 LNHDA, CDR2 SQIVND (reference sequence). The CDR3 DNA follows: TGTGCCAGTAGTGTCCGGGGGGAGGGAATCCACTACGAGCAGTACTTC. As protein: CASSVRGEGIHYEQYF. Variable domain in full (rest from reference TRBV19 and TRBJ2-7): DGGITQSPKYLFRKEGQNVTLSCEQNLNHDAMYWYRQDPGQGLRLIYYSQIVNDFQKGDIAEGYSVSREKKESFPLTVTSAQKNPTAFYLCASSVRGEGIHYEQYFGPGTRLTVT.

The DNA of the CDR3 is TGTGCCAGCAGCTTAGGTGGGACCCCTGGAAACACCATATATTTT. It yields the protein CASSLGGTPGNTIYF. The chain has TRBV7-9 and TRBJ1-3; perhaps TRBD1 as D (5 bases). From germline, CDR1 is SEHNR and CDR2 FQNEAQ (reference sequence). Trimming took off 1 base at V and 2 bases at J, with 9 bases between the two ends. The CDR3 consists of 15 residues.

The chain has TRBV9 and TRBJ1-4; tentative D call: TRBD1 (5 bases). The CDR3 has 13 residues. Trimming pared 4 bases from V and 7 bases from J, leaving 11 bases between. CDR1 is SGDLS, CDR2 YYNGEE, per germline. The CDR3: CASSSNGGEKLFF. DNA for the CDR3: TGTGCCAGCAGCTCCAATGGGGGTGAAAAACTGTTTTTT.